The T cell receptor (beta chain) under discussion was sequenced for a study of glioma-infiltrating T cells (dated by TCRdb to 2016 to 2018). Some background on the complete study: Glioma tissue, non-neoplastic brain tissue and matched peripheral blood mononuclear cells were used as sources from which TCR alpha- and beta-chain repertoires were sequenced. To gauge divergence between tissue and blood T-cell populations, every tissue-infiltrating repertoire was compared against the peripheral blood repertoire from the same patient. The paired cohort comprised three low-grade glioma patients, several primary glioblastoma patients and three non-glioma patients contributing non-neoplastic brain tissue. Here is what the overall study found, with its caveats: The group comparisons were based on small numbers of patients: three non-neoplastic, three low-grade glioma and seven or eight glioblastoma patients. VJ-independent divergence between tissue and blood was below expectation in non-neoplastic patients but above expectation in all gliomas, especially low-grade gliomas. Very few CDR3 sequences were found to be shared between tissue and blood, and this scarcity was attributed to high CDR3 diversity and limited sampling.

Counted from cysteine to phenylalanine, this CDR3 has 17 amino acids. Only the CDR3 DNA stays, 51 bases, in frame from base 1. Trimming takes 4 bases off V and 5 bases off J; junction bases not matched to a gene: 16. In the germline V gene (reference sequence), CDR1 corresponds to SGHNT and CDR2 to YYREEE. In the case of this clonotype: Its binding antigen is unknown. Base-call qualities are not available, and no considerably larger clone is one nucleotide away.

TCR alpha and beta CDR3 regions were amplified with the iRepertoire nested amplicon-rescue multiplex PCR (arm-PCR) platform from RNA. The input for one-step reverse transcription and amplification was roughly 90-450 ng of tissue mRNA or PBMC total RNA. Following bead purification, Illumina adapters were added by a secondary multiplex PCR, and the libraries were gel-purified between 200 and 400 bp. Libraries carried internal 6-nucleotide barcodes used for demultiplexing. Sequencing of libraries was performed on an Illumina MiSeq with 2x220 or 2x250 nucleotide paired-end reads. For the original study's pipeline: Paired reads were merged using FLASH 1.2.11 and were aligned to the GRCh37 human genome using BWA-MEM, after which TRA and TRB reads were extracted. For V and J assignment, an IMGT-derived reference of cassette sequences and CDR3 motifs that included pseudogenes was used. Reads were translated in three frames, and productive CDR3s were defined by a C…FGXG motif without stop codons. Unique combinations of V-J cassette pair and CDR3 amino acid sequence were defined as clonotypes. Filtering of reads was based on Hamming distance, with the threshold set by the sequence error rate of each sample in mapped regions. TCRdb handled the public reads itself, with Q25 trimming in fastp and clone calling in MiXCR, and kept productive beta chains. Under each unique CDR3 protein, matching rows form one entry showing the most common genes and DNA. These V and J calls are TCRdb output, not the study's own analysis. The table for this sample lists approximately 120,000 distinct CDR3 sequences; 23% of them were counted only once. Of the sample, 12% to 15% falls within the top ten clones.

The material sequenced was glioma tissue, nonneoplastic brain tissue, or PBMCs (not recorded which). The clonotype was recovered from a human donor with low-grade glioma or glioblastoma, undergoing nonglioma brain surgery, or in good health (not recorded which). The V and J genes are TRBV5-4 and TRBJ2-3, with 7 bases aligning to TRBD2. The CDR3 corresponds to CASSPRAWEGRRDTQYF. The DNA sequence is TGTGCCAGCAGCCCCCGTGCGTGGGAGGGCCGTAGAGATACGCAGTATTTT.